This T cell receptor beta chain was recovered during a study of T-cell reconstitution after alpha-beta-depleted transplantation in children. The CDR3 is made up of 15 amino acids. V gave up 6 bases and J gave up 6 bases, with 17 bases separating them. The germline CDR1 and CDR2 sequences are MGHDK and SYGVNS. Unique molecular identifiers were used in preparing the TCRbeta library. TCRdb recomputed calls from the PCR reads with MiXCR, one row per CDR3 protein. The data hold about 400,000 distinct CDR3 sequences, with roughly 20% observed a single time. The chain links TRBV25-1 to TRBJ1-4; possible D gene TRBD1, 6 bases. The sample here was PBMCs from the stem cell graft donor, taken from the stem cell graft. This TCR derives from a human donor who donated a stem cell graft to a child with acute myeloid leukemia. CDR3 in DNA: TGTGCCAGCAGAAGGTTTGGCAGGGGAGATGAAAAACTGTTTTTT. It encodes CASRRFGRGDEKLFF.